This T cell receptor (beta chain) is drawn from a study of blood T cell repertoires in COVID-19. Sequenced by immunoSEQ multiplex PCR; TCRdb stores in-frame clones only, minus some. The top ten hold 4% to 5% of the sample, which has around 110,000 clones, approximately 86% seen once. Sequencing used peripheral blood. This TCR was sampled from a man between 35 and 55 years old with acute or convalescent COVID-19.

This CDR3 reads CASSKPGTGLNEQYF. CDR3 DNA sequence: TGTGCCAGCAGCAAGCCCGGGACAGGGTTGAACGAGCAGTACTTC. The gene calls are TRBV7-2 and TRBJ2-7, with TRBD1 matching over 9 bases. The CDR3 spans 15 residues. Germline V gene data show CDR1 as SGHTA and CDR2 as FQGNSA. After removal of 5 bases from V and 5 bases from J, the junction contained 10 bases not matched to a gene. Filled out from reference TRBV7-2 and TRBJ2-7, the complete variable domain reads GAGVSQSPSNKVTEKGKDVELRCDPISGHTALYWYRQSLGQGLEFLIYFQGNSAPDKSGLPSDRFSAERTGGSVSTLTIQRTQQEDSAVYLCASSKPGTGLNEQYFGPGTRLTVT.